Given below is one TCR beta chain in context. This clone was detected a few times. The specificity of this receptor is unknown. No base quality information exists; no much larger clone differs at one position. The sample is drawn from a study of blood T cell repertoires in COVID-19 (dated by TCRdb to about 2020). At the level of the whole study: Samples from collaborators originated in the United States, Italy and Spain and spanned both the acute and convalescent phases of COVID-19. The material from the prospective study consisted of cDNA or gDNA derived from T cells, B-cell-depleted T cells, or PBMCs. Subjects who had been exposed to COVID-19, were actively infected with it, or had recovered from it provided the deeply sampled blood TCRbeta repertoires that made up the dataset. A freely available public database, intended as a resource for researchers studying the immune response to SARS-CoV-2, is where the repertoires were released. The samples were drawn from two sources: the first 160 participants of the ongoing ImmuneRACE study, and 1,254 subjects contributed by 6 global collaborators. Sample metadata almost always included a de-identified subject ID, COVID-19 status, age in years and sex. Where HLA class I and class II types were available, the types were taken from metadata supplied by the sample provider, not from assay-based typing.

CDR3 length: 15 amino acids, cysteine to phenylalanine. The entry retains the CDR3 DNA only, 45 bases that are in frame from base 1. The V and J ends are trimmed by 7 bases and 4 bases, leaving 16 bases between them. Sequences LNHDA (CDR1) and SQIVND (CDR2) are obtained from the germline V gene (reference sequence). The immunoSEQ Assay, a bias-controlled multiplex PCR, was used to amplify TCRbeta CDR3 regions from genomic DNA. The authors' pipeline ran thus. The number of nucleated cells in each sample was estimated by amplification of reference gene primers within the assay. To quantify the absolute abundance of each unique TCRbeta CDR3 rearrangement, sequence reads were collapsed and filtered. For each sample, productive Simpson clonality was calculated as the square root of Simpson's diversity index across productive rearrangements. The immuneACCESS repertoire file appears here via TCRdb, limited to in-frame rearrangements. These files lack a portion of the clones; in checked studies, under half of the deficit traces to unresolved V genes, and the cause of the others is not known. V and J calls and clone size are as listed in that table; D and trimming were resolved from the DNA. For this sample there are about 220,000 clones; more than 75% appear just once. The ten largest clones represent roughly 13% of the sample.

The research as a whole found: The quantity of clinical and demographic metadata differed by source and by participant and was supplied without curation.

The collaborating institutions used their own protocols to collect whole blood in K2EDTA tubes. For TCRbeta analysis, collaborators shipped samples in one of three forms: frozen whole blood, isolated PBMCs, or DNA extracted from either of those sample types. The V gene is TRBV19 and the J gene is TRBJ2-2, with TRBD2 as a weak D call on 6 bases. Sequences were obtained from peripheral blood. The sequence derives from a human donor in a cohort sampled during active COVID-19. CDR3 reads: CASTAGLPGTGELFF. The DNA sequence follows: TGTGCCAGTACTGCAGGACTACCGGGCACCGGGGAGCTGTTTTTT.